This T cell receptor beta chain is drawn from a study of blood T cells in healthy people across ages. Russia was home to the donors, healthy Caucasian individuals aged about 6 to 90. The CDR3 contains 15 residues. V lost 2 bases, J lost 7 bases, and 15 bases lay in between. Germline V gives CDR1 SGHVT, CDR2 SQSDAQ. A second PCR, run for about 6 to 11 cycles, used a sample-barcoded 5' primer plus a J-beta primer mix. A template-switch adaptor that had 12 random nucleotides put a tag on each cDNA molecule. TCRdb reprocessed the 5' RACE reads via MiXCR and lists one record per CDR3 protein. The repertoire holds about 800,000 distinct CDR3 sequences, with 58% as singletons.

V and J are TRBV7-4 and TRBJ1-5; D not certain. The TCR sequence derives from a man aged 30-40 years in good health. Sequencing was performed on blood. As DNA, the CDR3 is TGTGCCAGCAGCTTACTCGGAACACAAGGGCAGCCCCAGCATTTT. It yields the protein CASSLLGTQGQPQHF. Drawing the rest from reference TRBV7-4 and TRBJ1-5, the complete variable domain is GAGVSQSPRYKVAKRGRDVALRCDSISGHVTLYWYRQTLGQGSEVLTYSQSDAQRDKSGRPSGRFSAERPERSVSTLKIQRTEQGDSAVYLCASSLLGTQGQPQHFGDGTRLSIL.